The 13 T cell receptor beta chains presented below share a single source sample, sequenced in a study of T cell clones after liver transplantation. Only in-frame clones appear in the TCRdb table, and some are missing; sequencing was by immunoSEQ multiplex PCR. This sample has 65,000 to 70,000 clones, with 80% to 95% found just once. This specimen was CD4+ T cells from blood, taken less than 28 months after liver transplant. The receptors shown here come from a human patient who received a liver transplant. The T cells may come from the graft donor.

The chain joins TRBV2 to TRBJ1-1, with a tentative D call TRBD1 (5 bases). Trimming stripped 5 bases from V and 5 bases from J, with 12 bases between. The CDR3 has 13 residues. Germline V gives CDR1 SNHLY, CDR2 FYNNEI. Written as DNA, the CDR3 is TGTGCCAGCAGTCGGGACGGGGGGACTGAAGCTTTCTTT. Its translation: CASSRDGGTEAFF. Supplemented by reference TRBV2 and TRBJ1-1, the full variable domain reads EPEVTQTPSHQVTQMGQEVILRCVPISNHLYFYWYRQILGQKVEFLVSFYNNEISEKSEIFDDQFSVERPDGSNFTLKIRSTKLEDSAMYFCASSRDGGTEAFFGQGTRLTVV.

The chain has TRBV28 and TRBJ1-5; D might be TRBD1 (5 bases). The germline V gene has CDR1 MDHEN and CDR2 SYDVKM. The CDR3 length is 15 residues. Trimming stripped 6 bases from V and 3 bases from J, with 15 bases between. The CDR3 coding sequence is TGTGCCAGCAGCCAGGGTGGGGGATCCAATCAGCCCCAGCATTTT. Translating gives CASSQGGGSNQPQHF.

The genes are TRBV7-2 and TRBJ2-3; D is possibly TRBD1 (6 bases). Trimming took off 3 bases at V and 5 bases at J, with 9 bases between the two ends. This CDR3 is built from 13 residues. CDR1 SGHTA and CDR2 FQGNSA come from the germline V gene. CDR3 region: CASSFTGRDTQYF. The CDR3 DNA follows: TGTGCCAGCAGCTTCACAGGGAGAGATACGCAGTATTTT.

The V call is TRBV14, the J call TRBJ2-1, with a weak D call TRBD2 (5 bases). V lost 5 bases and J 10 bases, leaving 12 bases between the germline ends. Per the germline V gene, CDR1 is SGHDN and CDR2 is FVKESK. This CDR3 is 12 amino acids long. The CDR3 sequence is CASSATGVEQFF. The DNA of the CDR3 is TGTGCCAGCAGCGCGACCGGGGTGGAGCAGTTCTTC.

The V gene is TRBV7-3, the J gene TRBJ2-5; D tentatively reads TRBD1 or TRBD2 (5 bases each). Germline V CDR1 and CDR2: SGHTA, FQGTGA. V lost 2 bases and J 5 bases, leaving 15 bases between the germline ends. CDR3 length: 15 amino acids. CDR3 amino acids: CASSLGGAAWETQYF. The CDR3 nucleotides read TGTGCCAGCAGCTTAGGGGGAGCTGCATGGGAGACCCAGTACTTC.

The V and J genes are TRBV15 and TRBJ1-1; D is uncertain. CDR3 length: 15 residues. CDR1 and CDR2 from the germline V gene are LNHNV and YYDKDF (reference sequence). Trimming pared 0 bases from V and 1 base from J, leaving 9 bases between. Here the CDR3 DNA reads TGTGCCACCAGCAGAGATCGTCCAGCGAACACTGAAGCTTTCTTT. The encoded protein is CATSRDRPANTEAFF.

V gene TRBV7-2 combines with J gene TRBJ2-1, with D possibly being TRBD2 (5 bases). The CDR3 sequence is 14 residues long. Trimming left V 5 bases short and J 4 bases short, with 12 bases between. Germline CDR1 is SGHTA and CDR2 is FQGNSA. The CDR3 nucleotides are TGTGCCAGCAGCCGAGTCCTAGCATACAATGAGCAGTTCTTC. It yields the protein CASSRVLAYNEQFF.

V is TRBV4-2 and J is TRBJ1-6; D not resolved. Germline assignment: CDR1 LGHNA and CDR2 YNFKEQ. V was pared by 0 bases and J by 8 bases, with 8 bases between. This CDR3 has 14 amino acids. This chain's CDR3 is CASSQDPPDSPLHF. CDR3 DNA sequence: TGTGCCAGCAGCCAAGATCCCCCTGATTCACCCCTCCACTTT.

CDR3 nucleotide sequence: TGCGCCAGCAGCCACTACGTGGCAGACTATGGCTACACCTTC. Its protein product is CASSHYVADYGYTF. V gene TRBV4-1 combines with J gene TRBJ1-2; D is unclear. The CDR3 is 14 residues long. The V end was cut by 3 bases, the J end by 3 bases, with 11 bases between. Germline assignment: CDR1 MGHRA and CDR2 YSYEKL.

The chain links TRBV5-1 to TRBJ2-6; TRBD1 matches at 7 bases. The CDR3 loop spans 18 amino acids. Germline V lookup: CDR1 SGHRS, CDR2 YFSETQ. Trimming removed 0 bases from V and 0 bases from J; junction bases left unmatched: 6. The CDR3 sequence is CASSLEGTAFSGANVLTF. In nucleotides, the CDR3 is TGCGCCAGCAGCTTGGAGGGGACAGCCTTCTCTGGGGCCAACGTCCTGACTTTC. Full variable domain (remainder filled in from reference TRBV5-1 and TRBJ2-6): KAGVTQTPRYLIKTRGQQVTLSCSPISGHRSVSWYQQTPGQGLQFLFEYFSETQRNKGNFPGRFSGRQFSNSRSEMNVSTLELGDSALYLCASSLEGTAFSGANVLTFGAGSRLTVL.

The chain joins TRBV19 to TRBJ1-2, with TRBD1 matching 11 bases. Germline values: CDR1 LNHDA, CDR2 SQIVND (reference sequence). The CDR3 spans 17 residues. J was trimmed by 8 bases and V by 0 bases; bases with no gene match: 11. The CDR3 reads CASSIDLLGQGAKGYTF. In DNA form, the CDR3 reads TGTGCCAGTAGTATAGATCTTTTAGGACAGGGGGCGAAAGGCTACACCTTC.

CDR3 coding DNA: TGTGCCAGCAGCTTGGCCCTCATACCTGCGAACACCGGGGAGCTGTTTTTT. This codes for CASSLALIPANTGELFF. This rearrangement joins TRBV5-6 to TRBJ2-2; D ambiguous. This CDR3 comprises 17 residues. Germline V lookup: CDR1 SGHDT, CDR2 YYEEEE. V was trimmed by 0 bases and J by 0 bases, leaving 12 bases between them. The variable domain in full, completed from reference TRBV5-6 and TRBJ2-2, reads DAGVTQSPTHLIKTRGQQVTLRCSPKSGHDTVSWYQQALGQGPQFIFQYYEEEERQRGNFPDRFSGHQFPNYSSELNVNALLLGDSALYLCASSLALIPANTGELFFGEGSRLTVL.

CDR3: CASSLFGGLSNQPQHF. As DNA, the CDR3 is TGTGCCAGCAGCTTATTCGGGGGGCTGAGCAATCAGCCCCAGCATTTT. The genes are TRBV7-2 and TRBJ1-5; possible D gene TRBD1, 6 bases. V was trimmed by 2 bases and J by 1 base, leaving 12 bases between them. From germline, CDR1 is SGHTA and CDR2 FQGNSA. The length of the CDR3 is 16 residues.